This entry is about one T cell receptor beta chain. Sequenced by immunoSEQ multiplex PCR; TCRdb stores in-frame clones only, minus some. The sample has tens of thousands of clones; more than 85% are singletons. The sample is drawn from a study of OX40 agonist ivuxolimab in advanced cancers. V lost 1 base to trimming and J lost 1 base; unmatched junction nucleotides: 9. This CDR3 is 17 amino acids long. Germline CDR1 SGHDN, CDR2 FVKESK. The J gene is TRBJ2-7, the V gene TRBV14, with 8 bases matching TRBD1. This specimen consisted of CD4+ or CD8+ T cells sorted from blood, obtained in a trial of the OX40 agonist ivuxolimab. The receptor was isolated from an adult with an advanced solid tumor such as melanoma, head and neck, liver or kidney cancer. CDR3 nucleotide sequence: TGTGCCAGCAGCCAAGGTTTGAAGCAGGGGGCATCCTACGAGCAGTACTTC. Translating gives CASSQGLKQGASYEQYF.